This is a list of T cell receptor beta chains from one sample in a study of T cell responses to AZD1222 COVID-19 vaccine. Assay used: immunoSEQ multiplex PCR; TCRdb lists only in-frame clones, some missing. The profile covers roughly 170,000 clones, with approximately 94% appearing a single time and around 1.6% taken by the ten largest. The sequencing used peripheral blood, collected 28 days after the second AZD1222 dose. All receptors derive from an adult who received the AZD1222 COVID-19 vaccine. CDR3s include the opening cysteine and the closing phenylalanine or tryptophan. The D gene is left open where the match is weak. Size is stated for part of the rows, as once, few or many counts, or as a class when the clone is expanded.

size,J,V,D,CDR3,DNA
-,TRBJ2-7,TRBV7-6,TRBD2,CASSPGLAIYEQYF,TGTGCCAGCAGCCCGGGACTAGCGATCTACGAGCAGTACTTC
-,TRBJ1-1,TRBV13,-,CASSFTSNTEAFF,TGTGCCAGCAGCTTTACATCGAACACTGAAGCTTTCTTT
-,TRBJ2-2,TRBV5-5,TRBD1,CASSPVDRDTGELFF,TGTGCCAGCAGCCCGGTGGACAGGGACACCGGGGAGCTGTTTTTT
-,TRBJ2-7,TRBV19,TRBD1,CASSIRQGGSYEQYF,TGTGCCAGTAGTATACGACAGGGGGGCTCCTACGAGCAGTACTTC
-,TRBJ2-7,TRBV5-4,TRBD2,CASSLGPGGYGEQYF,TGTGCCAGCAGCTTGGGCCCCGGGGGGTACGGCGAGCAGTACTTC
-,TRBJ1-3,TRBV9,-,CASSVGGGNTIYF,TGTGCCAGCAGCGTAGGTGGGGGAAACACCATATATTTT
-,TRBJ1-1,TRBV18,TRBD1,CASSSQGAVNTEAFF,TGTGCCAGCTCCTCACAGGGGGCAGTGAACACTGAAGCTTTCTTT
once,TRBJ1-4,TRBV11-1,-,CASSLRLDEKLFF,TGTGCCAGCAGCTTACGGTTGGATGAAAAACTGTTTTTT
-,TRBJ2-3,TRBV28,TRBD2,CASPQSIPSGTTDTDTQYF,TGTGCCAGCCCCCAAAGCATCCCAAGCGGGACGACAGACACAGATACGCAGTATTTT
-,TRBJ2-7,TRBV5-1,TRBD1,CASSLIQGAREQYF,TGCGCCAGCAGCTTGATCCAGGGGGCGCGAGAGCAGTACTTC
-,TRBJ1-6,TRBV19,-,CASTLRDSYNSPLHF,TGTGCCAGTACCCTAAGGGACTCCTATAATTCACCCCTCCACTTT
-,TRBJ1-2,TRBV28,-,CASLPASANYGYTF,TGTGCCAGCTTGCCCGCATCGGCTAACTATGGCTACACCTTC
-,TRBJ1-2,TRBV5-1,TRBD1,CASSVGQGDYGYTF,TGCGCCAGCAGCGTCGGACAGGGAGACTATGGCTACACCTTC
-,TRBJ2-3,TRBV11-3,TRBD1,CASSLGQVVRSSTDTQYF,TGTGCCAGCAGCTTGGGACAGGTGGTCAGGTCTAGCACAGATACGCAGTATTTT
once,TRBJ2-1,TRBV28,-,CASSAPGLPYNEQFF,TGTGCCAGCAGTGCACCGGGACTCCCGTACAATGAGCAGTTCTTC
-,TRBJ1-4,TRBV7-2,-,CASSLFRGAEEKLFF,TGTGCCAGCAGCTTATTCAGGGGCGCAGAGGAAAAACTGTTTTTT
-,TRBJ2-5,TRBV2,TRBD1,CASRTGQAQETQYF,TGTGCCAGCAGGACGGGACAGGCCCAAGAGACCCAGTACTTC
-,TRBJ1-1,TRBV12-3/TRBV12-4,TRBD1,CASTSTGGTEAFF,TGTGCCAGCACCTCGACAGGGGGAACTGAAGCTTTCTTT
-,TRBJ1-3,TRBV2,TRBD1,CASGRQGISGNTIYF,TGTGCCAGCGGAAGACAGGGTATCTCTGGAAACACCATATATTTT
-,TRBJ1-1,TRBV28,-,CASSLWGGGTTEAFF,TGTGCCAGCAGTTTATGGGGAGGGGGGACCACTGAAGCTTTCTTT
-,TRBJ2-7,TRBV9,-,CASSPPPPTYEQYF,TGTGCCAGCAGCCCCCCTCCTCCAACCTACGAGCAGTACTTC
-,TRBJ1-1,TRBV10-3,-,CAISGRGPNTEAFF,TGTGCCATCAGTGGGAGAGGACCGAACACTGAAGCTTTCTTT
-,TRBJ1-1,TRBV9,-,CASSVELMNTEAFF,TGTGCCAGCAGCGTAGAACTAATGAACACTGAAGCTTTCTTT
-,TRBJ1-1,TRBV11-3,-,CASSFPNTEAFF,TGTGCCAGCAGCTTCCCTAACACTGAAGCTTTCTTT
few,TRBJ1-2,TRBV28,-,CATGGELDGYTF,TGTGCCACCGGGGGCGAATTAGATGGCTACACCTTC
once,TRBJ2-7,TRBV10-3,-,CAISPRGRSYEQYF,TGTGCCATCAGTCCTAGGGGGAGATCCTACGAGCAGTACTTC
-,TRBJ2-7,TRBV6-5,-,CASNLAPAYEQYF,TGTGCCAGCAATCTAGCCCCAGCCTACGAGCAGTACTTC
-,TRBJ1-1,TRBV4-3,TRBD1,CASSWRQGTNEAFF,TGCGCCAGCAGCTGGAGACAGGGGACCAATGAAGCTTTCTTT
few,TRBJ1-3,TRBV7-2,TRBD1,CASQQGSSGNTIYF,TGTGCCAGCCAACAGGGGAGCTCTGGAAACACCATATATTTT
-,TRBJ1-1,TRBV7-6,-,CASSLGVMNTEAFF,TGTGCCAGCAGCTTAGGGGTCATGAACACTGAAGCTTTCTTT
-,TRBJ2-5,TRBV5-5,-,CASSLAPGRVETQYF,TGTGCCAGCAGCTTGGCCCCCGGTAGGGTAGAGACCCAGTACTTC
-,TRBJ2-7,TRBV6-5,-,CASNTGVNYEQYF,TGTGCCAGCAACACGGGAGTTAACTACGAGCAGTACTTC
-,TRBJ2-1,TRBV5-1,TRBD2,CASSLVAGGAYNEQFF,TGCGCCAGCAGCTTGGTTGCGGGAGGGGCCTACAATGAGCAGTTCTTC
-,TRBJ2-1,TRBV11-2,TRBD2,CASSLAGEQFF,TGTGCCAGCAGCCTAGCGGGTGAGCAGTTCTTC
-,TRBJ2-7,TRBV7-3,-,CASSLLPDTYEQYF,TGTGCCAGCAGCTTACTTCCAGACACCTACGAGCAGTACTTC
-,TRBJ2-1,TRBV7-6,TRBD2,CASSPRVIASGGNNEQFF,TGTGCCAGCAGCCCCCGAGTAATAGCTAGCGGGGGGAACAATGAGCAGTTCTTC
-,TRBJ1-1,TRBV7-3,TRBD1,CASSSIDRESAFF,TGTGCCAGCAGCTCCATTGACAGGGAGTCAGCTTTCTTT